This TCR beta chain derives from a study of shared clonotypes between healthy human individuals. Study summary: For every donor, three CD4 naive, three CD4 memory, two CD8 naive and one CD8 memory plates were used.

Germline V gives CDR1 SGHAT, CDR2 FQNNGV. The CDR3 length is 17 residues. V gave up 5 bases and J gave up 3 bases; unmatched junction bases: 8. At a deep level, the assay was run. Sequenced by immunoSEQ multiplex PCR; TCRdb stores in-frame clones only, minus some. The data contain roughly 500,000 clones, about 96% of them seen just once; the ten biggest clones take up nearly 0.065%. The CD4+ fraction was divided into a CD45RA+ naive subset and a CD45RA-negative memory subset. This TCR derives from a woman in her thirties in good health. Sequencing was carried out using naive CD4+ T cells sorted from blood. Subset here: CD45RA+ positively selected. This chain joins TRBV11-2 and TRBJ2-2, with TRBD2 matching over 11 bases. The CDR3 here is CASSKLSGRGDTGELFF. The DNA for the CDR3 is TGTGCCAGCAGCAAACTTAGCGGGAGGGGGGACACCGGGGAGCTGTTTTTT.